Presented here are 17 T cell receptor beta chains from one specimen sequenced in a study of a mutant IDH1 vaccine in newly diagnosed glioma. Assay: immunoSEQ multiplex PCR; the TCRdb copy retains only in-frame clones and omits some. In the table there are tens of thousands of clones, roughly 85% of which are singletons. The antigens these receptors bind are not known. Time point noted: week 23, last vaccination. What each vaccine dose contained was 300 ug of mutant IDH1 20-mer peptide, accompanied by topical imiquimod. The sequencing here drew on PBMCs, taken from a glioma patient whose treatment included an IDH1 peptide vaccine. The receptor set was obtained from a man aged 30 to 45 with glioma. Some clones in this sample may be carry-over from other donors' samples.

This clone was seen a few times. V gene TRBV5-1 combines with J gene TRBJ1-5; D not certain. The V end lost 0 bases, the J end lost 0 bases, and 10 bases lay between the germline ends. Per the germline V gene, CDR1 is SGHRS and CDR2 is YFSETQ. There are 16 residues in the CDR3. The chain's CDR3 is CASSLGYGNSNQPQHF. Written as DNA, the CDR3 is TGCGCCAGCAGCTTGGGTTACGGGAATAGCAATCAGCCCCAGCATTTT.

V and J are TRBV28 and TRBJ2-5, with 8 nucleotides matching TRBD1. Germline loops: CDR1 MDHEN, CDR2 SYDVKM. The trim removed 2 bases at V and 5 bases at J, leaving 4 bases unmatched. The CDR3 is 14 residues long. CDR3 in amino acids: CASSLRQGAETQYF. The CDR3 coding sequence is TGTGCCAGCAGTTTAAGGCAGGGGGCGGAGACCCAGTACTTC.

The gene calls are TRBV30 and TRBJ1-4; weak D call: TRBD1 (6 bases). The CDR3 has 14 residues. V was trimmed by 2 bases and J by 7 bases, leaving 14 bases between them. Per the germline V gene, CDR1 is GTSNPN and CDR2 is SVGIG (reference sequence). Here the CDR3 reads CAWSSTGLGEKLFF. The DNA for the CDR3 is TGTGCCTGGAGTAGTACAGGGCTTGGTGAAAAACTGTTTTTT.

The chain combines TRBV30 with TRBJ1-1; TRBD1 is a possible D gene (5 bases). The CDR3 spans 11 residues. The germline V gene has CDR1 GTSNPN and CDR2 SVGIG (reference sequence). V lost 3 bases, J lost 10 bases, and 12 bases lay in between. The CDR3 is CAWRQQAGAFF. CDR3 nucleotides: TGTGCCTGGAGGCAACAGGCAGGAGCTTTCTTT.

A remark on this clone: The junction differs from germline at one of its ends, possibly a read error. The chain combines TRBV11-2 with TRBJ2-5; D ambiguous. The CDR3 runs 13 residues. Per the germline V gene, CDR1 is SGHAT and CDR2 is FQNNGV. CDR3 nucleotides: TGTGCCAGCAGCTTAGATTTAGGGCGAATAGTGGACTTC. It codes for CASSLDLGRIVDF.

The V call is TRBV7-9, the J call TRBJ1-4; D is uncertain. The CDR3 is 15 amino acids. CDR1 is SEHNR, CDR2 FQNEAQ, per germline (reference sequence). With 3 bases removed from V and 3 bases from J, the gap between germline ends came to 11 bases. The CDR3 here is CASSLSGRANEKLFF. CDR3 nucleotides: TGTGCCAGCAGCTTGTCTGGACGAGCTAATGAAAAACTGTTTTTT.

The genes are TRBV6-1 and TRBJ1-5; D may be TRBD1 (5 bases). Germline CDR1 reads MNHNS; CDR2 reads SASEGT. Trimming removed 0 bases from V and 5 bases from J, with 14 bases in between. CDR3 length equals 16 residues. The CDR3 DNA is TGTGCCAGCAGTGAAGCTAGGGGAGCGTCCGATCAGCCCCAGCATTTT. It yields the protein CASSEARGASDQPQHF.

The chain is built from TRBV30 and TRBJ2-5, with TRBD2 as a possible D gene (6 bases). V gave up 0 bases and J gave up 5 bases, with 16 bases separating them. Germline CDR1 reads GTSNPN; CDR2 reads SVGIG (reference sequence). CDR3 length: 15 residues. The CDR3 protein is CAWSVRRGGGETQYF. The CDR3 DNA sequence: TGTGCCTGGAGTGTCAGGCGGGGAGGAGGGGAGACCCAGTACTTC. The full variable domain, its missing parts supplied by reference TRBV30 and TRBJ2-5, is SQTIHQWPATLVQPVGSPLSLECTVEGTSNPNLYWYRQAAGRGLQLLFYSVGIGQISSEVPQNLSASRPQDRQFILSSKKLLLSDSGFYLCAWSVRRGGGETQYFGPGTRLLVL.

Regarding this clone: Distinct nucleotide sequences in the sample also encode this CDR3. The chain uses TRBV5-5 and TRBJ2-3; D may be TRBD2 (6 bases). Germline V CDR1 and CDR2: SGHKS, YYEKEE (reference sequence). The CDR3 contains 13 residues. With 4 bases removed from V and 3 bases from J, the gap between germline ends came to 9 bases. CDR3 sequence (DNA): TGTGCCAGCAGCCTGGAGGGAACAGATACGCAGTATTTT. Its protein product is CASSLEGTDTQYF.

The CDR3 region has the DNA TGTGCCTGGAGCGCAAACAAGAACACTGAAGCTTTCTTT. This codes for CAWSANKNTEAFF. This chain joins TRBV30 and TRBJ1-1; D is undetermined. Germline-derived CDR1 and CDR2 are GTSNPN and SVGIG (reference sequence). Trimming cost V 3 bases and J 1 base, with 9 bases left between them. This CDR3 is 13 amino acids long.

The rearrangement uses TRBV5-4 and TRBJ1-2, with 8 bases that match TRBD1. The trim removed 2 bases at V and 2 bases at J, leaving 8 bases unmatched. From germline, CDR1 is SGHNT and CDR2 YYREEE (reference sequence). The CDR3 sequence is 16 residues long. The DNA of the CDR3 is TGTGCCAGCAGCTTTCCACCGGGACAGGCGAACTATGGCTACACCTTC. This sequence encodes CASSFPPGQANYGYTF. Full variable domain (missing parts from reference TRBV5-4 and TRBJ1-2): ETGVTQSPTHLIKTRGQQVTLRCSSQSGHNTVSWYQQALGQGPQFIFQYYREEENGRGNFPPRFSGLQFPNYSSELNVNALELDDSALYLCASSFPPGQANYGYTFGSGTRLTVV.

The sample holds one count of this clone. The gene calls are TRBV27 and TRBJ1-1; D is possibly TRBD1 (5 bases). The CDR3 spans 14 residues. CDR1 is MNHEY and CDR2 is SMNVEV in the germline V gene (reference sequence). Trimming took 2 bases from V and 11 from J, leaving 18 bases between them. Written as DNA, the CDR3 is TGTGCCAGCAGTTTAGGGCCTCGCCGGGGGTTGGCTTTCTTT. It codes for CASSLGPRRGLAFF.

The rearrangement links TRBV18 to TRBJ2-5, with 11 bases fitting TRBD2. CDR3 length: 14 residues. Looked up from germline, CDR1 is KGHSH and CDR2 is LQKENI. The junction had 0 bases not matched to a gene; V was cut back by 2 bases and J by 4 bases. The CDR3 here is CASSPGTSGETQYF. In DNA, the CDR3 is TGTGCCAGCTCACCAGGGACTAGCGGAGAGACCCAGTACTTC.

This clone was seen a single time. CDR3 residues: CASSHNTGKREAFF. The CDR3 DNA reads TGTGCCAGCAGTCACAATACAGGGAAACGGGAAGCTTTCTTT. The rearrangement uses TRBV28 and TRBJ1-1, with D possibly TRBD1 on 6 matching bases. The CDR3 is 14 amino acids. V was shortened by 5 bases and J by 8 bases, with 18 bases between the two germline ends. CDR1 and CDR2 (germline): MDHEN, SYDVKM.

The CDR3 reads CAWSVQLGQPQHF. The DNA of the CDR3 is TGTGCCTGGAGTGTACAGTTAGGTCAGCCCCAGCATTTT. J is TRBJ1-5 and V is TRBV30, with unresolved D. The CDR3 length is 13 residues. V lost 0 bases and J lost 6, with 9 bases in between. Germline lookup yields CDR1 GTSNPN and CDR2 SVGIG (reference sequence).

Details on this clone: One end of the junction varies from germline; a read error may be responsible. The sample contains more than one DNA sequence encoding this CDR3. The V and J genes are TRBV12-5 and TRBJ1-1; D is unclear. The CDR3 totals 12 residues. CDR1 and CDR2 from the germline V gene are LGHNT and FRNRAP. CDR3 sequence (DNA): TGTGCTAGTGGCTTGGTCCCCCCTGAAGCTTTCTTT. Encoded protein: CASGLVPPEAFF.

The chain combines TRBV5-4 with TRBJ1-2; maybe TRBD1 (5 bases). The CDR3 totals 12 residues. Germline V gives CDR1 SGHNT, CDR2 YYREEE (reference sequence). V lost 3 bases to trimming and J lost 8 bases, with 11 bases between them. The CDR3 loop is CASSSDTRGYTF. DNA for the CDR3: TGTGCCAGCAGCTCGGACACACGGGGCTACACCTTC.